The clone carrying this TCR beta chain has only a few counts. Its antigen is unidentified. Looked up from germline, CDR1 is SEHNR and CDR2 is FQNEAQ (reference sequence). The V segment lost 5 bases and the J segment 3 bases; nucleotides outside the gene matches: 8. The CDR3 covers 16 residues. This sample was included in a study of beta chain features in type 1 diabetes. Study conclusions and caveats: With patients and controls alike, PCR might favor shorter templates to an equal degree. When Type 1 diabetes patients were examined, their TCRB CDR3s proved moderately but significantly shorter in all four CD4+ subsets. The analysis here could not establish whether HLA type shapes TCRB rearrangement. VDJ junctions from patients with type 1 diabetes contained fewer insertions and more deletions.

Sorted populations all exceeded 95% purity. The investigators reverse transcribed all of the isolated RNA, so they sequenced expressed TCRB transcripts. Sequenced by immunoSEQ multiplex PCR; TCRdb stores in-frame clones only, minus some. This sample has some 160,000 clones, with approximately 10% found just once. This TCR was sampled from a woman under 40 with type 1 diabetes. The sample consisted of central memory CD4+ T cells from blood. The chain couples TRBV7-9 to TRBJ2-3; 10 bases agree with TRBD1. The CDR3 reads CASSAPTGGGTDTQYF. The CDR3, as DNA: TGTGCCAGCAGCGCTCCGACAGGGGGCGGAACAGATACGCAGTATTTT.